This TCR beta chain was identified during a study of CD8+CD57+ T cells in acquired aplastic anemia. Across the whole study: Quantities of DNA derived from sorted CD4+ and CD8+ cells averaged roughly 3.4 ug. CD4+ cells from healthy donors averaged roughly 10 million reads.

The CDR3 contains 16 residues. Germline-derived CDR1 and CDR2 are KGHDR and SFDVKD. V shed 2 bases and J 4 bases; nucleotides not matched to a gene: 7. A few counts support this clonotype. What it binds is not known. This clone may be a read error of a much larger clone one base away. The CDR3 does not end in the conserved phenylalanine or tryptophan, so this is likely a read error. TCR beta VDJ combinations and CDR3 sequences were profiled from genomic DNA. One entry per CDR3 protein results from TCRdb running MiXCR on the reads. The table lists fewer than 200,000 distinct CDR3 sequences, 63% of them singletons, with 45% to 50% in the top ten. The study, taken as a whole, reports: Both patients and controls carried the same twenty-nine CD8+ CDR3 sequences.

Sample: sorted CD4+, CD8+, or CD8+CD57+ T cells (not recorded which) from PBMCs. The chain has TRBV24-1 and TRBJ2-1, with TRBD2 matching 7 bases. This clonotype was sampled from a human donor in good health. CDR3 protein: CATSDSGGGDYNEQFL. For the CDR3, the DNA is TGTGCCACCAGTGATTCTGGTGGGGGGGATTACAATGAGCAGTTCCTC.